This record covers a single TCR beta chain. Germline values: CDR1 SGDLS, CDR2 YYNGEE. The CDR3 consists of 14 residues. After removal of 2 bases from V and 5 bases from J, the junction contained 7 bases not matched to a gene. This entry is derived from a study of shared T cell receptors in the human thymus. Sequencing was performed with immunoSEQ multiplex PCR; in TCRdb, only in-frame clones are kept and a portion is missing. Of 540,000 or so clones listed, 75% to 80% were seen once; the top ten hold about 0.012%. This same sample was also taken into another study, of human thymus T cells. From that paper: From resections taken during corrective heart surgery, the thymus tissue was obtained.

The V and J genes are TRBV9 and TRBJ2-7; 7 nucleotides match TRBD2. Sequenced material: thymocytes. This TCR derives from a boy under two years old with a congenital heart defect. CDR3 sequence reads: CASSVGLVADEQYF. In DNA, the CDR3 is TGTGCCAGCAGCGTCGGACTAGTTGCCGACGAGCAGTACTTC.